The 22 T cell receptor beta chains reported below all come from one sample, sequenced in a study of technical replicates of blood from several donors. This table comes from immunoSEQ multiplex PCR, and its TCRdb copy is limited to in-frame clones, with some not included. In the table there are roughly 14,000 clones, 80% to 85% of which are singletons. The source material was PBMCs. The source of these receptors is a human donor in good health.

The chain has TRBV27 and TRBJ2-3; D is ambiguous. This CDR3 spans 11 amino acids. The germline V and J ends were trimmed by 4 bases and 5 bases, with 4 bases remaining between them. Germline V gene sequence: CDR1 MNHEY, CDR2 SMNVEV (reference sequence). CDR3 loop: CASSYGDTQYF. For the CDR3, the DNA is TGTGCCAGCAGTTACGGAGATACGCAGTATTTT.

The CDR3 region is CASSIGGGGSSYEQYF. As DNA, the CDR3 is TGTGCCAGCAGCATAGGTGGTGGCGGAAGCTCCTACGAGCAGTACTTC. The V and J genes are TRBV7-9 and TRBJ2-7; D gene ambiguous. Germline lookup yields CDR1 SEHNR and CDR2 FQNEAQ (reference sequence). Trimming pared 5 bases from V and 0 bases from J, leaving 17 bases between. This CDR3 is built from 16 residues.

As for this clone: One junction end does not reproduce the germline sequence, and a read error may be involved. The chain couples TRBV19 to TRBJ2-3; unclear D gene. The CDR3 runs to 13 residues. Germline V CDR1 and CDR2: LNHDA, SQIVND (reference sequence). The CDR3 bases are TGTGCCAGTAGTACTTTTAGCAGAGATACGCAGTATTTT. The encoded protein is CASSTFSRDTQYF.

This chain connects TRBV4-2 to TRBJ2-1; 8 bases agree with TRBD2. Germline CDR1 is LGHNA and CDR2 is YNFKEQ. The J segment lost 5 bases and the V segment lost 1 base, leaving 10 bases of the junction unmatched. This CDR3 is built from 17 residues. The CDR3 DNA sequence: TGTGCCAGCAGCCAAGGGGAAGCGGGAGAGGTGGACAATGAGCAGTTCTTC. Residues: CASSQGEAGEVDNEQFF.

The V and J genes are TRBV4-2 and TRBJ2-7, with 8 positions matching TRBD1. Trimming cost V 0 bases and J 4 bases; bases outside gene matches: 5. The CDR3 is made up of 15 amino acids. Germline CDR1 reads LGHNA; CDR2 reads YNFKEQ. CDR3 protein: CASSQDVQGGYEQYF. CDR3 nucleotides: TGTGCCAGCAGCCAAGATGTACAGGGGGGTTACGAGCAGTACTTC.

In its sample, this clone was seen once. The chain links TRBV7-9 to TRBJ2-1, with 11 nucleotides matching TRBD2. V trimming: 0 bases; J trimming: 7 bases; junction bases outside the gene matches: 8. Germline V gives CDR1 SEHNR, CDR2 FQNEAQ (reference sequence). The CDR3 is 17 amino acids. The CDR3 nucleotides are TGTGCCAGCAGCTTAGCCGCCACTAGCGGGAGCGGGAATGAGCAGTTCTTC. Translation: CASSLAATSGSGNEQFF.

This chain uses TRBV7-8 with TRBJ2-1; D may be TRBD2 (5 bases). Trimming removed 3 bases at V and 5 bases at J, with 14 bases between. Germline V lookup: CDR1 SGHVS, CDR2 FQNEAQ. CDR3 length: 15 amino acids. CDR3 loop: CASSFSQEAHNEQFF. CDR3 bases: TGTGCCAGCAGCTTTTCGCAGGAGGCCCACAATGAGCAGTTCTTC.

The V call is TRBV29-1, the J call TRBJ2-7; 11 bases map to TRBD1. The CDR3 totals 13 residues. J was trimmed by 3 bases and V by 6 bases; bases with no gene match: 4. Germline V gene data show CDR1 as SQVTM and CDR2 as ANQGSEA. The CDR3 sequence: CSVPGQGVYEQYF. As DNA, the CDR3 is TGCAGCGTACCGGGACAGGGGGTCTACGAGCAGTACTTC.

The rearrangement joins TRBV7-9 to TRBJ1-2; TRBD1 might be the D (6 bases). Trimming left V 1 base short and J 8 bases short, with 14 bases between. Germline loops: CDR1 SEHNR, CDR2 FQNEAQ (reference sequence). This CDR3 has 14 amino acids. The CDR3 here is CASSLGAAGAGYTF. For the CDR3, the DNA is TGTGCCAGCAGCTTAGGGGCGGCAGGGGCCGGCTACACCTTC.

The chain uses TRBV11-2 and TRBJ2-1, with 10 bases aligning to TRBD2. The germline V gene encodes CDR1 SGHAT and CDR2 FQNNGV. V shed 1 base, J shed 6 bases, and the junction held 6 bases outside the gene matches. The CDR3 has 16 amino acids. In nucleotides, the CDR3 is TGTGCCAGCAGCTTAGTTTTGTCTAGCGGGAGCAATGAGCAGTTCTTC. As protein: CASSLVLSSGSNEQFF. Filled out from reference TRBV11-2 and TRBJ2-1, the complete variable domain reads EAGVAQSPRYKIIEKRQSVAFWCNPISGHATLYWYQQILGQGPKLLIQFQNNGVVDDSQLPKDRFSAERLKGVDSTLKIQPAKLEDSAVYLCASSLVLSSGSNEQFFGPGTRLTVL.

The rearrangement uses TRBV27 and TRBJ2-6; D is undetermined. Trimming left V 10 bases short and J 5 bases short, with 9 bases between. Germline V gene lookup returns CDR1 MNHEY and CDR2 SMNVEV (reference sequence). This CDR3 is 12 amino acids long. The CDR3: CAITGWANVLTF. As DNA, the CDR3 is TGTGCCATCACCGGTTGGGCCAACGTCCTGACTTTC.

In DNA, the CDR3 is TGTGCCAGCAGCCGGGACTCCAGGTATGAGCAGTTCTTC. Protein product: CASSRDSRYEQFF. The chain links TRBV13 to TRBJ2-1; possibly TRBD2 for D (6 bases). V lost 5 bases, J lost 8 bases, and 13 bases lay in between. The CDR3 extends over 13 amino acids. CDR1 PRHDT and CDR2 FYEKMQ come from the germline V gene (reference sequence). Variable domain in full (rest from reference TRBV13 and TRBJ2-1): AAGVIQSPRHLIKEKRETATLKCYPIPRHDTVYWYQQGPGQDPQFLISFYEKMQSDKGSIPDRFSAQQFSDYHSELNMSSLELGDSALYFCASSRDSRYEQFFGPGTRLTVL.

The rearrangement joins TRBV11-2 to TRBJ2-2, with TRBD1 identical over 7 bases. The CDR3 contains 17 residues. Germline V gene lookup returns CDR1 SGHAT and CDR2 FQNNGV. After removal of 0 bases from V and 1 base from J, the junction contained 5 bases not matched to a gene. The CDR3 DNA follows: TGTGCCAGCAGCTTAGATCATGGGACAGTGAACACCGGGGAGCTGTTTTTT. This encodes CASSLDHGTVNTGELFF. The full variable domain, in which reference TRBV11-2 and TRBJ2-2 provide the parts outside the CDR3, is EAGVAQSPRYKIIEKRQSVAFWCNPISGHATLYWYQQILGQGPKLLIQFQNNGVVDDSQLPKDRFSAERLKGVDSTLKIQPAKLEDSAVYLCASSLDHGTVNTGELFFGEGSRLTVL.

This chain links TRBV7-2 with TRBJ1-5, with 8 nucleotides matching TRBD1. This CDR3 has 14 amino acids. Germline values: CDR1 SGHTA, CDR2 FQGNSA. V lost 3 bases, J lost 6 bases, and 4 bases stayed unmatched. DNA of the CDR3: TGTGCCAGCAGCTTCGGGACAGGAGGTCAGCCCCAGCATTTT. This codes for CASSFGTGGQPQHF.

The chain uses TRBV7-3 and TRBJ2-7, with D possibly being TRBD2 (5 bases). The CDR3 is 15 amino acids. Germline lookup yields CDR1 SGHTA and CDR2 FQGTGA. V lost 2 bases to trimming and J lost 2 bases, with 13 bases between them. CDR3 nucleotides: TGTGCCAGCAGCTTACAGCCTGGGAGTGCCTACGAGCAGTACTTC. Protein: CASSLQPGSAYEQYF.

This clone was recorded only once. The CDR3 coding sequence is TGTGCCATCAGTGAGAGGGGGCAGCGAGAGACCCAGTACTTC. Translation gives CAISERGQRETQYF. The chain joins TRBV10-3 to TRBJ2-5; TRBD1 agrees at 7 bases. The CDR3 runs 14 residues. Trimming cost V 2 bases and J 4 bases; bases outside gene matches: 4. CDR1 is ENHRY, CDR2 SYGVKD, per germline.

V is TRBV10-2 and J is TRBJ2-7, with 10 bases lining up with TRBD1. The germline V gene has CDR1 WSHSY and CDR2 SAAADI. The CDR3 has 15 amino acids. After removal of 5 bases from V and 3 bases from J, the junction contained 7 bases not matched to a gene. Here the CDR3 reads CASSRKGTGDYEQYF. In DNA, the CDR3 is TGCGCCAGCAGTCGCAAAGGGACAGGGGACTACGAGCAGTACTTC.

The J gene is TRBJ1-5, the V gene TRBV18, with 9 nucleotides matching TRBD1. The CDR3 runs to 15 residues. Germline CDR1 is KGHSH and CDR2 is LQKENI. V trimming: 3 bases; J trimming: 3 bases; junction bases outside the gene matches: 3. This CDR3 reads CASSPTGGDNQPQHF. As DNA, the CDR3 is TGTGCCAGCTCACCGACAGGGGGTGACAATCAGCCCCAGCATTTT. The complete variable domain, with remaining parts taken from reference TRBV18 and TRBJ1-5, reads NAGVMQNPRHLVRRRGQEARLRCSPMKGHSHVYWYRQLPEEGLKFMVYLQKENIIDESGMPKERFSAEFPKEGPSILRIQQVVRGDSAAYFCASSPTGGDNQPQHFGDGTRLSIL.

This chain joins TRBV6-4 and TRBJ2-3; 11 bases agree with TRBD2. This CDR3 has 19 residues. V lost 5 bases, J lost 5 bases, and 18 bases stayed unmatched. Germline CDR1 reads MRHNA; CDR2 reads SNTAGT. The CDR3 nucleotides are TGTGCCAGCAGTCGTTCCGGGACTAGCGGAGTTGGATCGGGAGATACGCAGTATTTT. Translated, it gives CASSRSGTSGVGSGDTQYF.

The chain has TRBV7-9 and TRBJ1-1, with D tentatively TRBD1 (5 bases). Germline values: CDR1 SEHNR, CDR2 FQNEAQ (reference sequence). The germline V and J ends were trimmed by 2 bases and 6 bases, with 22 bases remaining between them. This CDR3 is 17 amino acids long. In DNA form, the CDR3 reads TGTGCCAGCAGCTTAAGGAGTAGGGGTGGATCCGTCCCTGAAGCTTTCTTT. As protein: CASSLRSRGGSVPEAFF.

The chain uses TRBV18 and TRBJ2-1, with 7 bases that match TRBD2. The germline CDR1 and CDR2 sequences are KGHSH and LQKENI. The CDR3 totals 15 residues. V trimming: 3 bases; J trimming: 3 bases; junction bases outside the gene matches: 5. For the CDR3, the DNA is TGTGCCAGCTCACCTCTACCGGGAGGCTACAATGAGCAGTTCTTC. Translation gives CASSPLPGGYNEQFF.

The V gene is TRBV27, the J gene TRBJ2-7, with D possibly TRBD1 on 6 matching bases. Germline CDR1 MNHEY, CDR2 SMNVEV (reference sequence). V was shortened by 3 bases and J by 7 bases, with 13 bases between the two germline ends. The CDR3 extends over 13 amino acids. The CDR3 DNA sequence: TGTGCCAGCAGTTTGGGCAGGGGTGGAGAGCAGTACTTC. This codes for CASSLGRGGEQYF.